The 13 T cell receptor beta chains in this list originate from one sample, sequenced in a study of neurological immune-mediated disorders. TCRdb re-called the 5' RACE reads with MiXCR, one entry per CDR3 protein. The sample lists tens of thousands of distinct CDR3 sequences, more than 2% occurring once. The sample consisted of PBMCs. The receptors were gathered from a man aged 50-60 years with multiple sclerosis.

This clonotype was seen many times. This rearrangement joins TRBV7-2 to TRBJ1-1; D not certain. The germline CDR1 and CDR2 sequences are SGHTA and FQGNSA. Trimming removed 5 bases from V and 3 bases from J, with 10 bases in between. CDR3 length equals 13 residues. The CDR3 DNA is TGTGCCAGCAGCCAAGGGCCTCACACTGAAGCTTTCTTT. Translation gives CASSQGPHTEAFF.

This clonotype was detected many times. The chain couples TRBV12-3 or TRBV12-4 to TRBJ1-4; no firm D call. V lost 3 bases and J 7 bases, leaving 12 bases between the germline ends. This CDR3 region has 14 residues. This CDR3 reads CASSLSVTGEKLFF. The DNA of the CDR3 is TGTGCCAGCAGTTTGTCCGTGACCGGTGAAAAACTGTTTTTT.

This clonotype was detected ten times or more. This chain connects TRBV5-5 to TRBJ2-1; the D gene is possibly TRBD2 (6 bases). CDR1 is SGHKS, CDR2 YYEKEE, per germline (reference sequence). The V end lost 2 bases, the J end lost 7 bases, and 13 bases lay between the germline ends. This CDR3 is 14 amino acids long. The CDR3 region is CASSLGGFGNEQFF. DNA for the CDR3: TGTGCCAGCAGCTTAGGAGGGTTTGGGAATGAGCAGTTCTTC.

The table lists this clonotype with many counts. The chain joins TRBV6-5 to TRBJ1-5; D may be TRBD1 (5 bases). V lost 3 bases and J lost 3, with 9 bases in between. Germline V gives CDR1 MNHEY, CDR2 SVGAGI. The CDR3 is 14 residues long. CDR3 amino acids: CASSYRQYNQPQHF. As DNA, the CDR3 is TGTGCCAGCAGTTATAGACAGTACAATCAGCCCCAGCATTTT.

This clonotype was counted at least ten times. The rearrangement joins TRBV2 to TRBJ2-2; a possible D gene is TRBD1 (7 bases). CDR1 and CDR2 from the germline V gene are SNHLY and FYNNEI. Trimming took off 6 bases at V and 5 bases at J, with 19 bases between the two ends. This CDR3 region has 16 residues. The CDR3, as DNA: TGTGCCAGCAGCCGAAGGGCAGGGGGGTTGACCGGGGAGCTGTTTTTT. It encodes CASSRRAGGLTGELFF.

This clonotype was seen many times. The rearrangement joins TRBV7-2 to TRBJ2-7; D perhaps matches TRBD1 (6 bases). This CDR3 comprises 12 residues. The V gene's germline CDR1 is SGHTA and CDR2 FQGNSA. The ends were cut back, 5 bases at V and 4 bases at J, with 9 bases in the middle. The CDR3 reads CASSVRGYEQYF. The DNA for the CDR3 is TGTGCCAGCAGCGTCAGGGGATACGAGCAGTACTTC. Full variable domain (rest looked up from reference TRBV7-2 and TRBJ2-7): GAGVSQSPSNKVTEKGKDVELRCDPISGHTALYWYRQSLGQGLEFLIYFQGNSAPDKSGLPSDRFSAERTGGSVSTLTIQRTQQEDSAVYLCASSVRGYEQYFGPGTRLTVT.

This clonotype has a count of ten or more. The chain is built from TRBV7-8 and TRBJ2-2, with 9 bases lining up with TRBD2. Trimming at V came to 1 base and at J to 1 base, leaving 4 bases not matched to a gene. The CDR3 loop spans 17 amino acids. Germline V gene lookup returns CDR1 SGHVS and CDR2 FQNEAQ. The DNA of the CDR3 is TGTGCCAGCAGCTTAGGATCACTAGCGGGGAACACCGGGGAGCTGTTTTTT. It is translated as CASSLGSLAGNTGELFF.

This clonotype showed up many times. In nucleotides, the CDR3 is TGTGCCAGCAGTACCAGAGCTACTGAAGCTTTCTTT. It encodes CASSTRATEAFF. The chain joins TRBV6-6 to TRBJ1-1; no definite D call. With 5 bases removed from V and 5 bases from J, the gap between germline ends came to 9 bases. The germline gives CDR1 MNHNY, CDR2 SVGAGI (reference sequence). This CDR3 comprises 12 residues.

This clonotype showed up many times. The rearrangement uses TRBV20-1 and TRBJ1-1; D is ambiguous. From germline, CDR1 is DFQATT and CDR2 SNEGSKA (reference sequence). This CDR3 contains 11 residues. The germline V and J ends were trimmed by 5 bases and 11 bases, with 15 bases remaining between them. The CDR3: CSAGRARMAFF. CDR3 coding DNA: TGCAGTGCTGGGCGTGCCCGAATGGCTTTCTTT.

This clonotype was observed at least ten times. The J gene is TRBJ2-6, the V gene TRBV5-1, with D hard to call. In germline, CDR1 is SGHRS, CDR2 YFSETQ. The CDR3 loop spans 15 amino acids. Trimming cost V 3 bases and J 2 bases, with 9 bases left between them. Written as DNA, the CDR3 is TGCGCCAGCAGCTCAACATGGGCTGGGGCCAACGTCCTGACTTTC. This sequence encodes CASSSTWAGANVLTF.

This clonotype was counted at least ten times. The gene calls are TRBV5-1 and TRBJ1-2; 8 bases agree with TRBD1. There are 16 residues in the CDR3. Germline V gene data show CDR1 as SGHRS and CDR2 as YFSETQ. Germline trimming cut 1 base from V and 8 bases from J; bases unmatched to any gene: 13. DNA of the CDR3: TGCGCCAGCAGCTTGTATCCCGGACAGGGTATTACGGGCTACACCTTC. Translated: CASSLYPGQGITGYTF.

In this sample, this clonotype turned up many times. The rearrangement joins TRBV20-1 to TRBJ1-1; a possible D gene is TRBD1 (6 bases). The CDR3 runs to 13 residues. Germline CDR1 and CDR2: DFQATT and SNEGSKA (reference sequence). The CDR3 DNA reads as TGCAGCCTTAGGGACAAAACATCCGCTGAAGCTTTCTTT. Protein: CSLRDKTSAEAFF.

This clonotype came up many times. This chain links TRBV28 with TRBJ2-7; D is unclear. Germline CDR1 and CDR2: MDHEN and SYDVKM. Trimming left V 3 bases short and J 0 bases short, with 3 bases between. This CDR3 is built from 12 residues. CDR3 sequence (DNA): TGTGCCAGCAGTTTCCTCTCCTACGAGCAGTACTTC. As protein: CASSFLSYEQYF.